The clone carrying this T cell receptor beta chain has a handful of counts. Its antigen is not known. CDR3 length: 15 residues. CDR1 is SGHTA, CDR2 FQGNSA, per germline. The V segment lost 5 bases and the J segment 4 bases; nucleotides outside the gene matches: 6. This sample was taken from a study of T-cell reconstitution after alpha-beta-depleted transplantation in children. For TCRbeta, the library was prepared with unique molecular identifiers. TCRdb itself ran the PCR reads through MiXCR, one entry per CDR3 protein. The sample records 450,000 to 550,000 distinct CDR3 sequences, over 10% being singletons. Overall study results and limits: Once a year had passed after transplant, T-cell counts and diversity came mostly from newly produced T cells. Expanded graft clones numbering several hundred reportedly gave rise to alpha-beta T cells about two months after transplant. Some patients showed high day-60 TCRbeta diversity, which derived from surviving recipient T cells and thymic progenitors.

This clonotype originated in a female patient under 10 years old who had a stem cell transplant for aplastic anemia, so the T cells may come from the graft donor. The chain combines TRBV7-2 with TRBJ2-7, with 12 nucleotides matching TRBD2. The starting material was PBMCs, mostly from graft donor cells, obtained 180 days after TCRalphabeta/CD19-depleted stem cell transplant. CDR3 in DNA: TGTGCCAGCAGCAGGCGGACTAGCGGGACTTACGAGCAGTACTTC. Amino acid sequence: CASSRRTSGTYEQYF.